This TCR beta chain comes out of a study of cytomegalovirus exposure and HLA in healthy donors. Details on this clone: Its specificity is not known.

Study observations and caveats: Most TCR sequences showed up rarely, but some public TCRs showed up in many donors. Later analysis associated a missense DCLRE1C variant with TCR beta V- and J-gene trimming. In terms of immune exposure information, only CMV serostatus was available.

The PCR contained 60 Vbeta and 13 Jbeta primers. Profiled with immunoSEQ multiplex PCR; TCRdb holds only in-frame clones, not every one. Seen here are around 300,000 clones, 65% to 85% observed once, and the top ten hold around 2%. The material sequenced was PBMCs. The receptor was isolated from a female donor in good health and CMV-seronegative.

CDR3 in amino acids: CASARGGSQRNEQFF. CDR3 in DNA: TGTGCCAGCGCGCGGGGGGGGTCCCAGCGCAATGAGCAGTTCTTC. The chain uses TRBV19 and TRBJ2-1, with 9 positions matching TRBD2. This CDR3 has 15 amino acids. V was clipped by 9 bases and J by 6 bases; unmatched bases: 12. Germline assignment: CDR1 LNHDA and CDR2 SQIVND (reference sequence).